This TCR beta chain comes out of a study of shared clonotypes between healthy human individuals. Study-wide points: The expectation was that sequencing depth would affect clonotype sharing among donors.

Concerning this clone itself: No antigen is known for it.

There are 13 residues in the CDR3. Germline loops: CDR1 LNHDA, CDR2 SQIVND (reference sequence). The V gene lost 3 bases and the J gene lost 4 bases, with 10 bases spanning the gap. Sequenced by immunoSEQ multiplex PCR; TCRdb stores in-frame clones only, minus some. The sample lists around 2,000,000 clones, over 85% seen once, with 0.1% to 0.15% in the top ten. The rearrangement links TRBV19 to TRBJ2-7; D gene uncertain. This TCR came from a man aged 18 to 29 in good health. The sequenced material came from naive CD4+ T cells sorted from blood. Subset: CD45RA+ positively selected. The CDR3, as DNA: TGTGCCAGTAGTATCCTGGGCGATTACGAGCAGTACTTC. This translates into CASSILGDYEQYF.